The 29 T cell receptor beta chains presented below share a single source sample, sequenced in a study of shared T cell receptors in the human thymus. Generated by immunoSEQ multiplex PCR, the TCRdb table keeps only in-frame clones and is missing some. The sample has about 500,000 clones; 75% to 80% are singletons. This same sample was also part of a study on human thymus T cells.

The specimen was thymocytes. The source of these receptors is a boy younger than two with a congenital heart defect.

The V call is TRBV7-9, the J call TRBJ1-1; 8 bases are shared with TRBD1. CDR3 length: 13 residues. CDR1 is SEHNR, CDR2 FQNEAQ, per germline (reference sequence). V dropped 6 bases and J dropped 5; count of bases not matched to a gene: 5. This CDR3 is CASRRQGRTEAFF. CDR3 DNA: TGTGCCAGCAGGCGACAGGGGAGGACTGAAGCTTTCTTT.

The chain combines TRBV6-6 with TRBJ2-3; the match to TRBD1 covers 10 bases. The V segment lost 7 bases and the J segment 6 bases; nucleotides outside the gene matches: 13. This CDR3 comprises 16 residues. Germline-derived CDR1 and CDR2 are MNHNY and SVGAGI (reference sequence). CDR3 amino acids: CASIPVETGGIDTQYF. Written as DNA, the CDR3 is TGTGCCAGCATCCCAGTAGAGACAGGGGGCATTGATACGCAGTATTTT.

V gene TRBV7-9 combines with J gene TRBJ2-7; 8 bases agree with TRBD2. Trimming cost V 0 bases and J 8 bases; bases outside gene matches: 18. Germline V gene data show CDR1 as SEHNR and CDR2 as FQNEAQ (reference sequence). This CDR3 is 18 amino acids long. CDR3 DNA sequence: TGTGCCAGCAGCTTAGCATCCTTAGCGGGACCCCGGGGTTGGCAGCAGTACTTC. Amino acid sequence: CASSLASLAGPRGWQQYF.

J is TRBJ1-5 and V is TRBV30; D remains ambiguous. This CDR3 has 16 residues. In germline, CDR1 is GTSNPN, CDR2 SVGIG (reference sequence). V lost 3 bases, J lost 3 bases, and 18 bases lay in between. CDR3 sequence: CAWRTRDQTLNQPQHF. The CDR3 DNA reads TGTGCCTGGAGAACCAGAGACCAGACACTCAATCAGCCCCAGCATTTT.

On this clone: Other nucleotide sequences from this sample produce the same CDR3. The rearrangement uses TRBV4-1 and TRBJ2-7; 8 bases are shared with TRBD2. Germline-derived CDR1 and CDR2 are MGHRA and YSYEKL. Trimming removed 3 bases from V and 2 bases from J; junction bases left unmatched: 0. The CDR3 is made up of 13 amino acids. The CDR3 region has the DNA TGCGCCAGCAGCCAGGGACTAGCCTACGAGCAGTACTTC. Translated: CASSQGLAYEQYF.

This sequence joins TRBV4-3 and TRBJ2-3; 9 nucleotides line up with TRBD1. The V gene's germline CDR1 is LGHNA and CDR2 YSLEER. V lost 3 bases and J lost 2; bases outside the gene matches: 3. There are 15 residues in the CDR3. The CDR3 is CASSHWDRATDTQYF. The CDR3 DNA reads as TGCGCCAGCAGCCATTGGGACAGGGCCACAGATACGCAGTATTTT.

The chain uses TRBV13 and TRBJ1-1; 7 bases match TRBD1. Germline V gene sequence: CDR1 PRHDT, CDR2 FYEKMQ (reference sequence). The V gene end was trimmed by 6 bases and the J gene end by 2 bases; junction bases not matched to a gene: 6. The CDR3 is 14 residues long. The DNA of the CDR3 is TGTGCCAGCAGTCGACAGGGAAATAACACTGAAGCTTTCTTT. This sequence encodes CASSRQGNNTEAFF.

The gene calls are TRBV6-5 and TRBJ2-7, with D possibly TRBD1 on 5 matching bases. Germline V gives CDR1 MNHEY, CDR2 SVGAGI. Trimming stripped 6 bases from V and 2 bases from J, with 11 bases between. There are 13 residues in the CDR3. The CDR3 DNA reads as TGTGCCAGCAGCAAGGACAACACCTACGAGCAGTACTTC. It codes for CASSKDNTYEQYF.

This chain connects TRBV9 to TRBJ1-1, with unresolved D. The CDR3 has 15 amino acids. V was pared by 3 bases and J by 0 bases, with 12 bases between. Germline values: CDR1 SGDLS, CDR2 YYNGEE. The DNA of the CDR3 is TGTGCCAGCAGCGCCCTAGGTGTGGTGAACACTGAAGCTTTCTTT. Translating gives CASSALGVVNTEAFF.

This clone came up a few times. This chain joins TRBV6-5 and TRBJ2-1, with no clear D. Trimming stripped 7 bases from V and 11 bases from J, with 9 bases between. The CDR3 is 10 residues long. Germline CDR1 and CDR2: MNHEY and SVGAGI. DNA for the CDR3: TGTGCCAGCAACTATCCCCAGCAGTTCTTC. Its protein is CASNYPQQFF.

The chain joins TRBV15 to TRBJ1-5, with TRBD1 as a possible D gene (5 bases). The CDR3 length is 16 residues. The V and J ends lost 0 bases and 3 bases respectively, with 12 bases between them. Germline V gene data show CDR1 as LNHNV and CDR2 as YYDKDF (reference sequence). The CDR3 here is CATSREGEGINQPQHF. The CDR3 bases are TGTGCCACCAGCAGAGAGGGGGAGGGGATCAATCAGCCCCAGCATTTT.

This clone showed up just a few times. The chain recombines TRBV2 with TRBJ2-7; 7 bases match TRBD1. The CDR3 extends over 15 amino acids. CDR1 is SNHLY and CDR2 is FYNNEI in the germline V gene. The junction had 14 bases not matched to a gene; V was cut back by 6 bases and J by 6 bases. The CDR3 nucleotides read TGTGCCAGCAGCTGCGGACAAAGGGGGCCCTGCGAGCAGTACTTC. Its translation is CASSCGQRGPCEQYF.

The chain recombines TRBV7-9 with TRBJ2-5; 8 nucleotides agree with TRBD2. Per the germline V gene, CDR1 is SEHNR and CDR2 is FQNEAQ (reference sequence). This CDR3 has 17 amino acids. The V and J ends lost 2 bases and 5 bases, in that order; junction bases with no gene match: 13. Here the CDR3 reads CASSLPLPGLGGETQYF. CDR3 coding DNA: TGTGCCAGCAGCTTACCACTACCGGGACTAGGTGGTGAGACCCAGTACTTC.

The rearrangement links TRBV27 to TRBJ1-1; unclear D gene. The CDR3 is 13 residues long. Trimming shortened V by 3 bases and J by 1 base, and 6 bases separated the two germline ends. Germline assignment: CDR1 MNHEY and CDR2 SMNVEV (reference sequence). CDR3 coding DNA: TGTGCCAGCAGTTTCCGGGAGAACACTGAAGCTTTCTTT. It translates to CASSFRENTEAFF.

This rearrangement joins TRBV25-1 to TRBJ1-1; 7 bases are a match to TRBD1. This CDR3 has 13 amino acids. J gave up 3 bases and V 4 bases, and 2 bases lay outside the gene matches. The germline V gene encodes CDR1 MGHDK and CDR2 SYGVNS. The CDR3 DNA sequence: TGTGCCAGCAGTGGAGACAGGGACACTGAAGCTTTCTTT. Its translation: CASSGDRDTEAFF.

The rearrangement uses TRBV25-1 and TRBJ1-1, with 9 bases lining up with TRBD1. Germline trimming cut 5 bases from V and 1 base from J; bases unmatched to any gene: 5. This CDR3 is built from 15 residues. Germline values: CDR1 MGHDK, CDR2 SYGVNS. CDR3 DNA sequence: TGTGCCAGCAGTCGGACGGGACAGGGGAACACTGAAGCTTTCTTT. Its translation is CASSRTGQGNTEAFF.

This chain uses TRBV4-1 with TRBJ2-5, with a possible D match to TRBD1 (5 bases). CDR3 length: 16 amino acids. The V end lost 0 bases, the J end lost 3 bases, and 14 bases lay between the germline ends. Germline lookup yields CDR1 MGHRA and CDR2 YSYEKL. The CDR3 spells CASSQEGWGREETQYF. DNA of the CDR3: TGCGCCAGCAGCCAAGAGGGGTGGGGCAGGGAAGAGACCCAGTACTTC.

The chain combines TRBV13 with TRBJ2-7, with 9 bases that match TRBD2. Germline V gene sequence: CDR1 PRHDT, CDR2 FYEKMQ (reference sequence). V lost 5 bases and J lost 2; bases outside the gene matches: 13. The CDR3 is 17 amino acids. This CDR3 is CASSQVKAGGPPYEQYF. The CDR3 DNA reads TGTGCCAGCAGCCAGGTAAAAGCGGGAGGACCCCCCTACGAGCAGTACTTC.

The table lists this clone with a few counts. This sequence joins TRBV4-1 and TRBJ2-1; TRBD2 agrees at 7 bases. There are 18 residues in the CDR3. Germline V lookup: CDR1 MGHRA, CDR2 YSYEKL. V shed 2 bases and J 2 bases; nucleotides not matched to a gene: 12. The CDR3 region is CASSQRDDRLAPYNEQFF. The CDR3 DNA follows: TGCGCCAGCAGCCAAAGAGATGACCGACTAGCCCCCTACAATGAGCAGTTCTTC.

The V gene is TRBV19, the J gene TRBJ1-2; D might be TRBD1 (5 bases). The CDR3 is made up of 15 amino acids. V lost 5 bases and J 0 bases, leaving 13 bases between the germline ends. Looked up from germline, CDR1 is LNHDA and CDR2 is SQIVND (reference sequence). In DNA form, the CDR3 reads TGTGCCAGTAGTGGGTCCAGGGATGCTAACTATGGCTACACCTTC. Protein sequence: CASSGSRDANYGYTF.

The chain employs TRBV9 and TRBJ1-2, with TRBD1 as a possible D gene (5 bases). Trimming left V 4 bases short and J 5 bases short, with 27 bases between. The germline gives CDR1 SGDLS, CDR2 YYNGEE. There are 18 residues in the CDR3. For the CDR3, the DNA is TGTGCCAGCAGCCGAACACCCAGGGTACGGGTGCTCGGGTATGGCTACACCTTC. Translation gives CASSRTPRVRVLGYGYTF.

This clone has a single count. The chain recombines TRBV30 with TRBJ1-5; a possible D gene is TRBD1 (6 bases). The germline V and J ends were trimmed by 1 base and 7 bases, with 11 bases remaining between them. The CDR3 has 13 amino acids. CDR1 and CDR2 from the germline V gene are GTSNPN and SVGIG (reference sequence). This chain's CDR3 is CAWSGGRGQPQHF. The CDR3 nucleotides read TGTGCCTGGAGTGGGGGAAGGGGGCAGCCCCAGCATTTT. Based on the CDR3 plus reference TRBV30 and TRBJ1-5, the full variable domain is SQTIHQWPATLVQPVGSPLSLECTVEGTSNPNLYWYRQAAGRGLQLLFYSVGIGQISSEVPQNLSASRPQDRQFILSSKKLLLSDSGFYLCAWSGGRGQPQHFGDGTRLSIL.

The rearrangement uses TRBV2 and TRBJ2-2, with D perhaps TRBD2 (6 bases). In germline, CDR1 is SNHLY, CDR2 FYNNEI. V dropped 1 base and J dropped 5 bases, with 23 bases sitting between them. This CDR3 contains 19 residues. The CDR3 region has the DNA TGTGCCAGCAGTGAAGAGCTAGCGCACACCCGAAGGGGAACCGGGGAGCTGTTTTTT. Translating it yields CASSEELAHTRRGTGELFF.

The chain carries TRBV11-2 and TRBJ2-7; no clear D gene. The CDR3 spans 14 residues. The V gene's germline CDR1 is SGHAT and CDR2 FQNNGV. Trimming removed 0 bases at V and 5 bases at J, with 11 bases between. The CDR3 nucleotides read TGTGCCAGCAGCTTAGAACGCAGGCCGAACGAGCAGTACTTC. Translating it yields CASSLERRPNEQYF.

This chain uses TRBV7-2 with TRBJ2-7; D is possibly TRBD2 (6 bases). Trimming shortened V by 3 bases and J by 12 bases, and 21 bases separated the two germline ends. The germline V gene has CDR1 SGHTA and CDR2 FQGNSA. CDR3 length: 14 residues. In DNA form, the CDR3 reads TGTGCCAGCAGCTTGGTGAGGGAGGAGGGCACGTCGTACTTC. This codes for CASSLVREEGTSYF.

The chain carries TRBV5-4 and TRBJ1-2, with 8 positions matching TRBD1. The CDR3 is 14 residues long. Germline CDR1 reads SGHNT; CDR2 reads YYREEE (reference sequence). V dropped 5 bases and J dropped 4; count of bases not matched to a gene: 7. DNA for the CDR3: TGTGCCAGCAGTCGGGACAGGAGCAGCTATGGCTACACCTTC. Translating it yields CASSRDRSSYGYTF.

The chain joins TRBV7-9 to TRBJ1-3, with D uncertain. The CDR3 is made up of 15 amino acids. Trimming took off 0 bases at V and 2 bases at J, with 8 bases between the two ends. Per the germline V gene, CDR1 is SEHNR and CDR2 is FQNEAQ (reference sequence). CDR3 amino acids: CASSLAWAPGNTIYF. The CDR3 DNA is TGTGCCAGCAGCTTAGCGTGGGCCCCTGGAAACACCATATATTTT.

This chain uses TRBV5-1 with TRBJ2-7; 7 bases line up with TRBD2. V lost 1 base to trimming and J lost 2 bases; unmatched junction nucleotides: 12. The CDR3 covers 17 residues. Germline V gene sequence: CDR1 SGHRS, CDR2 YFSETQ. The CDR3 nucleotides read TGCGCCAGCAGCTTGACTGGGGAGGGGAGGGGACCCTACGAGCAGTACTTC. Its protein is CASSLTGEGRGPYEQYF.

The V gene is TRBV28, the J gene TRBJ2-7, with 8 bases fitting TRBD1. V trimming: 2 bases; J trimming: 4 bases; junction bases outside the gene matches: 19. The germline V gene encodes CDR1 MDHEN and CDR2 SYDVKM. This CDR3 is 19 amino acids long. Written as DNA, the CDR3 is TGTGCCAGCAGTTTACCCCTCCCCCCCTCTCAGGGGGCACAGTACGAGCAGTACTTC. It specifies CASSLPLPPSQGAQYEQYF.